The clone carrying this T cell receptor beta chain has just a few counts. The entry originates in a study of early T cells in non-severe SARS-CoV-2 infection. Trimming took 4 bases from V and 4 from J; bases not matched to a gene: 7. Germline V gives CDR1 SGHDT, CDR2 YYEEEE. The CDR3 spans 14 residues. Unique molecular identifier tags were affixed to discrete cDNA molecules. TCRdb passed the 5' RACE reads through MiXCR, listing each CDR3 protein once. The data contain approximately 69,000 distinct CDR3 sequences, 11% of them singletons. The material sequenced was whole blood, taken at baseline. This chain joins TRBV5-6 and TRBJ1-1; 7 bases match TRBD1. This TCR derives from an adult who was a healthcare worker with PCR-confirmed SARS-CoV-2 infection or an uninfected control (not recorded which). CDR3 region: CASSQQGRGTEAFF. DNA for the CDR3: TGTGCCAGCAGCCAACAGGGGAGGGGCACTGAAGCTTTCTTT.